This T cell receptor (beta chain) was sequenced for a study of regulatory T cells in long-lasting Graves disease. Study results and limitations: Among samples with persistent disease, TRBV28, TRBJ1-2 and TRBJ2-5 were favored. TCR diversity was lower in persistent Graves' patients than in newly diagnosed ones.

Both iRepertoire HTBI primers and Arm-PCR of CDR3 regions were used to build the TCR beta libraries. MiXCR, run by TCRdb on the multiplex PCR reads, gives a single entry per CDR3 protein. Here the sample spans about 350,000 distinct CDR3 sequences, roughly 17% being singletons. CDR1 SGHVS and CDR2 FQNEAQ come from the germline V gene. Trimming took off 1 base at V and 0 bases at J, with 10 bases between the two ends. The CDR3 is 15 amino acids. Specified time point: newly diagnosed GD, antithyroid drugs for less than 3 months. Researchers made the TCR library from RNA that was extracted from PBMCs. This clonotype has at least ten counts. The antigen remains unidentified. These data were also filed under a second study, of T cells in Graves' hyperthyroidism and ophthalmopathy. Turning to that study: Newly diagnosed hyperthyroidism patients aged 18 to 65 years had disease lasting under 2 months. With the HTBI primer set, the TCR CDR3 went through a first round of RT-PCR.

The V gene is TRBV7-8, the J gene TRBJ2-7; D not resolved. The clonotype comes from a man aged 40-50 years with Graves disease. Sequences were derived from peripheral blood mononuclear cells (PBMCs), sampled at new diagnosis, from a patient treated with antithyroid drugs. DNA for the CDR3: TGTGCCAGCAGCTTAGGTCCTTTTAGCTCCTACGAGCAGTACTTC. This translates into CASSLGPFSSYEQYF.